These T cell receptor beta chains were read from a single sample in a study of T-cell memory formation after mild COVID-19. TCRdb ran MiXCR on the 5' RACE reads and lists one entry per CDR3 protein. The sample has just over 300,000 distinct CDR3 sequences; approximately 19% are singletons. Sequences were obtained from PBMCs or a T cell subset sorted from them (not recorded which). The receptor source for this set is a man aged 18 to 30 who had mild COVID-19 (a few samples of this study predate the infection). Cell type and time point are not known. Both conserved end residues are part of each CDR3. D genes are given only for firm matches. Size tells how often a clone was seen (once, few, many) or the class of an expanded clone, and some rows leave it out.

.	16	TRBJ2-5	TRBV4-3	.	CASSQDSGLVGETQYF	TGCGCCAGCAGCCAAGATAGTGGCCTAGTCGGCGAGACCCAGTACTTC
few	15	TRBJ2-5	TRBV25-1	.	CASSDGMDDQETQYF	TGTGCCAGCAGTGACGGCATGGACGACCAAGAGACCCAGTACTTC
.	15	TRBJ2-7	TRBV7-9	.	CASSLGSWQSYEQYF	TGTGCCAGCAGCCTCGGTTCGTGGCAATCCTACGAGCAGTACTTC
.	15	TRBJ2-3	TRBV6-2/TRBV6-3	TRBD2	CASSYERGGRNTQYF	TGTGCCAGCAGTTACGAGCGGGGGGGCCGAAATACGCAGTATTTT
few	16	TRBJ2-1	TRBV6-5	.	CASSLRGATVTNEQFF	TGTGCCAGCAGTTTACGGGGGGCAACAGTGACGAATGAGCAGTTCTTC
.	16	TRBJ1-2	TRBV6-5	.	CASSYSGGSPNYGYTF	TGTGCCAGCAGTTATTCGGGCGGGAGCCCTAACTATGGCTACACCTTC
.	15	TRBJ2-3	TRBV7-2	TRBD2	CASSTGAGVSDTQYF	TGTGCCAGCAGCACCGGAGCGGGGGTGTCAGATACGCAGTATTTT
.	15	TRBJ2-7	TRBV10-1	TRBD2	CASSKGLAGDYEQYF	TGCGCCAGCAGTAAGGGACTAGCGGGTGACTACGAGCAGTACTTC
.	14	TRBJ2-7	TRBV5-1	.	CASSFSGKGYEKYF	TGCGCCAGCAGCTTTTCTGGCAAGGGCTACGAGAAGTACTTC
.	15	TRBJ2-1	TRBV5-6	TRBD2	CASRRTSGGDYEQFF	TGTGCCAGCAGGCGGACTAGCGGGGGGGACTATGAGCAGTTCTTC
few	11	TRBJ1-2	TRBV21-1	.	CASRGRFGYTF	TGTGCCAGCAGGGGACGGTTTGGCTACACCTTC
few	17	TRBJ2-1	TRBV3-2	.	CASSHLFGGSSYNEQFF	TGTGCCAGCAGCCACCTCTTCGGGGGGAGCTCCTACAATGAGCAGTTCTTC
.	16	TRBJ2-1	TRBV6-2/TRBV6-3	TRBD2	CASSSPWTSGDNEQFF	TGTGCCAGCAGTTCCCCTTGGACTAGCGGGGATAATGAGCAGTTCTTC
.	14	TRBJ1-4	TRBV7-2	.	CASSLARKPEKLFF	TGTGCCAGCAGCTTAGCCCGGAAGCCAGAAAAACTGTTTTTT
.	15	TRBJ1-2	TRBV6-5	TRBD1	CASSRDREVDYGYTF	TGTGCCAGCAGTCGGGACAGGGAAGTTGACTATGGCTACACCTTC
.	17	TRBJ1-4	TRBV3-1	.	CASSQVGGYGGNEKLFF	TGTGCCAGCAGCCAAGTCGGGGGTTATGGAGGTAATGAAAAACTGTTTTTT
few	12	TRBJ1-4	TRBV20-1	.	CSARLAAEKLFF	TGCAGTGCTAGGTTGGCTGCTGAAAAACTGTTTTTT
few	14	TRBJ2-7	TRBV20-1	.	CSARTRDAVSEQYF	TGCAGTGCTAGAACCAGGGACGCAGTTTCGGAGCAGTACTTC
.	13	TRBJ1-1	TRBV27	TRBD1	CASTTQTGSEAFF	TGTGCCAGCACCACCCAGACAGGGTCTGAAGCTTTCTTT
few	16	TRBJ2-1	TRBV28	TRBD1	CASRNAKGGGYNEQFF	TGTGCCAGCAGGAACGCGAAAGGGGGCGGCTACAATGAGCAGTTCTTC
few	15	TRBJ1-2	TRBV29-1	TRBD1	CSVEDPGQGGYGYTF	TGCAGCGTTGAAGATCCGGGACAGGGAGGCTATGGCTACACCTTC